This is a list of T cell receptor beta chains from one sample in a study of breast tumors, draining lymph nodes, adjacent tissues. TCRdb re-called the multiplex PCR reads with MiXCR, one entry per CDR3 protein. The profile shows about 170,000 distinct CDR3 sequences, 30% to 40% of them singletons. Sequencing was carried out using axillary lymph node tissue. Source of these receptors: a female donor with breast cancer. Some clones in this sample may be carry-over from other donors' samples. Each CDR3 is given with its conserved first and last residue. Fields, in order: J gene, V gene, D gene, clone size, CDR3 protein, CDR3 DNA. D genes are given only for firm matches. Rows give clone size only sometimes, using once, few, many, or a class for an expanded clone.

j_call: TRBJ2-5; v_call: TRBV10-1; d_call: NA; clone_size: NA; cdr3_aa: CASSESTGETQYF; cdr3_nt: TGCGCCAGCAGTGAATCCACAGGAGAGACCCAGTACTTC
j_call: TRBJ1-4; v_call: TRBV20-1; d_call: NA; clone_size: NA; cdr3_aa: CSARQLEKLFF; cdr3_nt: TGCAGTGCTAGGCAACTAGAAAAACTGTTTTTT
j_call: TRBJ2-7; v_call: TRBV25-1; d_call: NA; clone_size: many; cdr3_aa: CASSEIDEQYF; cdr3_nt: TGTGCCAGCAGTGAAATCGACGAGCAGTACTTC
j_call: TRBJ1-1; v_call: TRBV11-2; d_call: NA; clone_size: NA; cdr3_aa: CASSLVFLTEAFF; cdr3_nt: TGTGCCAGCAGCTTAGTTTTCCTCACTGAAGCTTTCTTT
j_call: TRBJ2-7; v_call: TRBV7-9; d_call: NA; clone_size: many; cdr3_aa: CASSRIEGGYEQYF; cdr3_nt: TGTGCCAGCAGCAGAATTGAAGGGGGCTACGAGCAGTACTTC
j_call: TRBJ2-1; v_call: TRBV13; d_call: NA; clone_size: many; cdr3_aa: CASSLEGFSSYNEQFF; cdr3_nt: TGTGCCAGCAGCTTAGAGGGTTTTAGCTCCTACAATGAGCAGTTCTTC
j_call: TRBJ2-7; v_call: TRBV20-1; d_call: NA; clone_size: many; cdr3_aa: CSAAAAGISSYEQYF; cdr3_nt: TGCAGTGCTGCTGCCGCGGGAATAAGCTCCTACGAGCAGTACTTC
j_call: TRBJ1-4; v_call: TRBV4-3; d_call: NA; clone_size: NA; cdr3_aa: CASQLEGGGEKLFF; cdr3_nt: TGCGCCAGCCAACTTGAGGGAGGGGGTGAAAAACTGTTTTTT
j_call: TRBJ2-4; v_call: TRBV11-1; d_call: NA; clone_size: few; cdr3_aa: CASSLNGLAKNIQYF; cdr3_nt: TGTGCCAGCAGCTTAAACGGACTAGCCAAAAACATTCAGTACTTC
j_call: TRBJ2-3; v_call: TRBV9; d_call: NA; clone_size: many; cdr3_aa: CASSVALGTDTQYF; cdr3_nt: TGTGCCAGCAGCGTAGCCCTGGGAACAGATACGCAGTATTTT
j_call: TRBJ2-6; v_call: TRBV20-1; d_call: NA; clone_size: NA; cdr3_aa: CSALALGANALTF; cdr3_nt: TGCAGTGCCCTAGCCCTCGGGGCCAACGCCCTGACTTTC
j_call: TRBJ2-3; v_call: TRBV11-2; d_call: NA; clone_size: many; cdr3_aa: CASSSDQLDTQYF; cdr3_nt: TGTGCCAGCAGCTCGGACCAGCTAGATACGCAGTATTTT
j_call: TRBJ2-1; v_call: TRBV5-5; d_call: TRBD2; clone_size: many; cdr3_aa: CASSLGLAAYNEQFF; cdr3_nt: TGTGCCAGCAGCTTGGGACTAGCGGCTTACAATGAGCAGTTCTTC
j_call: TRBJ1-2; v_call: TRBV5-1; d_call: NA; clone_size: many; cdr3_aa: CASSFGDYGYTF; cdr3_nt: TGCGCCAGCAGCTTTGGCGACTATGGCTACACCTTC
j_call: TRBJ2-7; v_call: TRBV24-1; d_call: TRBD1; clone_size: many; cdr3_aa: CAVTPLGTGGYEQYF; cdr3_nt: TGTGCCGTCACACCTCTCGGGACAGGGGGCTACGAGCAGTACTTC
j_call: TRBJ2-7; v_call: TRBV7-9; d_call: NA; clone_size: NA; cdr3_aa: CASSLIRGDVPGRNSEQYF; cdr3_nt: TGTGCCAGCAGCTTAATTCGCGGGGACGTCCCGGGACGGAACAGTGAGCAGTACTTC
j_call: TRBJ1-5; v_call: TRBV19; d_call: NA; clone_size: many; cdr3_aa: CASSKPRDRQPQHF; cdr3_nt: TGTGCCAGTAGTAAACCCAGGGACCGCCAGCCCCAGCATTTT
j_call: TRBJ2-1; v_call: TRBV6-2/TRBV6-3; d_call: TRBD1; clone_size: few; cdr3_aa: CASSYSGQGTGDPSNNEQFF; cdr3_nt: TGTGCCAGCAGTTACTCAGGACAGGGAACGGGCGACCCATCGAACAATGAGCAGTTCTTC
j_call: TRBJ2-2; v_call: TRBV3-1; d_call: NA; clone_size: many; cdr3_aa: CASSPRNTGELFF; cdr3_nt: TGTGCCAGCAGCCCCCGAAACACCGGGGAGCTGTTTTTT
j_call: TRBJ2-1; v_call: TRBV9; d_call: NA; clone_size: many; cdr3_aa: CASSVGIRDTTNEQFF; cdr3_nt: TGTGCCAGCAGCGTAGGAATTCGCGACACCACCAATGAGCAGTTCTTC
j_call: TRBJ2-5; v_call: TRBV28; d_call: TRBD1; clone_size: few; cdr3_aa: CASSRQGARQTQYF; cdr3_nt: TGTGCCAGCAGTCGACAGGGGGCCAGGCAGACCCAGTACTTC
j_call: TRBJ2-5; v_call: TRBV5-1; d_call: NA; clone_size: NA; cdr3_aa: CASSLNGEQETQYF; cdr3_nt: TGCGCCAGCAGCTTGAACGGGGAGCAAGAGACCCAGTACTTC
j_call: TRBJ2-3; v_call: TRBV15; d_call: NA; clone_size: many; cdr3_aa: CATSRDRGVTGTQYF; cdr3_nt: TGTGCCACCAGCAGAGATCGAGGGGTCACAGGTACGCAGTATTTT
j_call: TRBJ1-3; v_call: TRBV29-1; d_call: NA; clone_size: many; cdr3_aa: CSVGQISGNTIYF; cdr3_nt: TGCAGCGTTGGGCAGATCTCTGGAAACACCATATATTTT
j_call: TRBJ2-7; v_call: TRBV12-3/TRBV12-4; d_call: TRBD1; clone_size: NA; cdr3_aa: CASSSPGTGGEQYF; cdr3_nt: TGTGCCAGCAGTTCCCCCGGGACAGGGGGCGAGCAGTACTTC
j_call: TRBJ2-7; v_call: TRBV5-1; d_call: NA; clone_size: once; cdr3_aa: CASSLSGAGVGEQYF; cdr3_nt: TGCGCCAGCAGCTTATCGGGAGCTGGGGTGGGGGAGCAGTACTTC
j_call: TRBJ2-7; v_call: TRBV19; d_call: NA; clone_size: many; cdr3_aa: CATESQGYEQYF; cdr3_nt: TGTGCCACAGAGAGCCAGGGCTACGAGCAGTACTTC
j_call: TRBJ1-4; v_call: TRBV20-1; d_call: NA; clone_size: NA; cdr3_aa: CSAPDERRGEKLFF; cdr3_nt: TGCAGTGCCCCGGATGAGAGGAGGGGTGAAAAACTGTTTTTT
j_call: TRBJ2-7; v_call: TRBV24-1; d_call: NA; clone_size: many; cdr3_aa: CATSSGYEQYF; cdr3_nt: TGTGCCACCAGTAGCGGCTACGAGCAGTACTTC
j_call: TRBJ2-3; v_call: TRBV20-1; d_call: TRBD1; clone_size: many; cdr3_aa: CSARTGTGVGTDTQYF; cdr3_nt: TGCAGTGCTAGAACCGGGACAGGGGTTGGCACAGATACGCAGTATTTT
j_call: TRBJ1-5; v_call: TRBV20-1; d_call: NA; clone_size: NA; cdr3_aa: CSAWDEGYGQPQHF; cdr3_nt: TGCAGTGCTTGGGATGAAGGGTACGGTCAGCCCCAGCATTTT
j_call: TRBJ2-5; v_call: TRBV5-1; d_call: NA; clone_size: many; cdr3_aa: CASSVARRETQYF; cdr3_nt: TGCGCCAGCAGCGTTGCCAGGAGAGAGACCCAGTACTTC
j_call: TRBJ2-7; v_call: TRBV14; d_call: NA; clone_size: many; cdr3_aa: CASSRTIVNEQYF; cdr3_nt: TGTGCCAGCAGCCGGACTATAGTTAATGAGCAGTACTTC
j_call: TRBJ2-7; v_call: TRBV20-1; d_call: TRBD2; clone_size: many; cdr3_aa: CSVRTSGIYEQYF; cdr3_nt: TGCAGTGTCAGGACTAGCGGGATCTACGAGCAGTACTTC
j_call: TRBJ1-5; v_call: TRBV12-3/TRBV12-4; d_call: NA; clone_size: many; cdr3_aa: CASKQGAQPQHF; cdr3_nt: TGTGCCAGCAAGCAGGGAGCTCAGCCCCAGCATTTT
j_call: TRBJ1-6; v_call: TRBV18; d_call: TRBD1; clone_size: many; cdr3_aa: CASSPDRVNSPLHF; cdr3_nt: TGTGCCAGCTCACCAGACAGGGTTAATTCACCCCTCCACTTT
j_call: TRBJ2-7; v_call: TRBV5-1; d_call: NA; clone_size: once; cdr3_aa: CASSLIAGSYVQYF; cdr3_nt: TGCGCCAGCAGCTTGATTGCCGGATCCTACGTGCAGTACTTC
j_call: TRBJ1-2; v_call: TRBV6-2/TRBV6-3; d_call: NA; clone_size: many; cdr3_aa: CASSYSKNYGYTF; cdr3_nt: TGTGCCAGCAGTTATAGTAAAAACTATGGCTACACCTTC
j_call: TRBJ1-5; v_call: TRBV19; d_call: NA; clone_size: many; cdr3_aa: CASSIAAGPQPQHF; cdr3_nt: TGTGCCAGTAGTATAGCGGCCGGACCTCAGCCCCAGCATTTT